Following are 17 T cell receptor beta chains from one sample sequenced in a study of Ad26.COV2.S vaccination and SARS-CoV-2 variants. Assay used: immunoSEQ multiplex PCR; TCRdb lists only in-frame clones, some missing. This sample has about 350,000 clones, with 92% found just once. This specimen was peripheral blood, taken after recovery from COVID-19. The receptors shown here come from a human donor who had recovered from COVID-19.

This chain joins TRBV11-2 and TRBJ1-2, with a weak D call TRBD1 (6 bases). The V end lost 5 bases, the J end lost 7 bases, and 11 bases lay between the germline ends. The CDR3 consists of 12 residues. Germline assignment: CDR1 SGHAT and CDR2 FQNNGV. The CDR3 sequence is CASSHNRAGYTF. As DNA, the CDR3 is TGTGCCAGCAGCCATAACAGGGCTGGCTACACCTTC.

The chain couples TRBV5-1 to TRBJ2-5, with D possibly matching TRBD1 (6 bases). This CDR3 has 14 amino acids. From germline, CDR1 is SGHRS and CDR2 YFSETQ. V lost 4 bases and J 5 bases, leaving 15 bases between the germline ends. The CDR3 DNA is TGCGCCAGCAGCGAACAGGGTGTATGGGAGACCCAGTACTTC. It encodes CASSEQGVWETQYF.

This clone was seen only a few times. The V call is TRBV4-1, the J call TRBJ2-2; the D is unclear. Trimming took 1 base from V and 5 from J, leaving 2 bases between them. The CDR3 sequence is 12 residues long. CDR1 is MGHRA, CDR2 YSYEKL, per germline. DNA for the CDR3: TGCGCCAGCAGCCAAGGGACCGGGGAGCTGTTTTTT. This gives the protein CASSQGTGELFF.

The chain joins TRBV9 to TRBJ2-5, with TRBD2 matching over 8 bases. Trimming cost V 0 bases and J 2 bases; bases outside gene matches: 3. Germline CDR1 reads SGDLS; CDR2 reads YYNGEE. This CDR3 is 15 amino acids long. This CDR3 is CASSVGGGGQETQYF. The CDR3, as DNA: TGTGCCAGCAGCGTAGGGGGCGGGGGGCAAGAGACCCAGTACTTC.

This rearrangement joins TRBV6-5 to TRBJ2-7; the D gene is possibly TRBD1 (6 bases). CDR3 length: 14 amino acids. CDR1 and CDR2 from the germline V gene are MNHEY and SVGAGI. Deletions cut 7 bases from V and 1 base from J, with 14 bases between. CDR3 sequence: CASTPTGRSYEQYF. The CDR3 DNA sequence: TGTGCCAGCACTCCCACAGGGAGATCCTACGAGCAGTACTTC.

Concerning this clone itself: The same CDR3 can be traced to other DNA sequences in this sample. This chain joins TRBV28 and TRBJ1-2; tentatively, D is TRBD1 (6 bases). The CDR3 loop spans 13 amino acids. Germline-derived CDR1 and CDR2 are MDHEN and SYDVKM. V lost 2 bases and J 9 bases, leaving 13 bases between the germline ends. The CDR3 nucleotides are TGTGCCAGCAGTTTAGGGGGGGGGCTGCGCTACACCTTC. Translated, it gives CASSLGGGLRYTF.

This chain connects TRBV6-5 to TRBJ1-1; the D gene is possibly TRBD1 (6 bases). Germline CDR1 and CDR2: MNHEY and SVGAGI. The CDR3 has 15 residues. The V end was cut by 3 bases, the J end by 3 bases, with 14 bases between. The CDR3 loop is CASSYNEGGYTEAFF. CDR3 nucleotide sequence: TGTGCCAGCAGTTATAACGAGGGGGGTTACACTGAAGCTTTCTTT.

The rearrangement joins TRBV4-3 to TRBJ2-2; 7 nucleotides agree with TRBD1. V lost 4 bases to trimming and J lost 3 bases; unmatched junction nucleotides: 2. The germline CDR1 and CDR2 sequences are LGHNA and YSLEER. This CDR3 spans 14 amino acids. In DNA form, the CDR3 reads TGCGCCAGCAGCCCGGGACAGTACACCGGGGAGCTGTTTTTT. Translated: CASSPGQYTGELFF.

This chain uses TRBV25-1 with TRBJ2-2, with D hard to call. Trimming took 8 bases from V and 6 from J, leaving 10 bases between them. Germline V gene data show CDR1 as MGHDK and CDR2 as SYGVNS. This CDR3 has 12 residues. The CDR3 region has the DNA TGTGCCAGCGGAAGCCTCCCCGGGGAGCTGTTTTTT. Its protein product is CASGSLPGELFF.

This chain uses TRBV18 with TRBJ2-5, with D tentatively TRBD2 (6 bases). From germline, CDR1 is KGHSH and CDR2 LQKENI. V lost 6 bases, J lost 4 bases, and 12 bases lay in between. The CDR3 is 13 residues long. Written as DNA, the CDR3 is TGTGCCAGCTCCGCGGGGTTGGGAGAGACCCAGTACTTC. It translates to CASSAGLGETQYF.

This chain links TRBV2 with TRBJ1-5; D unresolved. CDR1 is SNHLY, CDR2 FYNNEI, per germline. CDR3 length: 14 amino acids. V lost 6 bases to trimming and J lost 0 bases, with 9 bases between them. The CDR3 DNA is TGTGCCAGCAGGGGAACTAGTAGCAATCAGCCCCAGCATTTT. Amino acids: CASRGTSSNQPQHF.

The chain is built from TRBV19 and TRBJ1-2; unclear D gene. V was clipped by 5 bases and J by 4 bases, with 11 bases between them. CDR1 is LNHDA, CDR2 SQIVND, per germline (reference sequence). The CDR3 has 13 residues. CDR3 sequence reads: CASSPDTVYGYTF. The CDR3 DNA follows: TGTGCCAGTAGTCCCGACACAGTCTATGGCTACACCTTC.

The chain carries TRBV6-5 and TRBJ2-7; TRBD2 aligns across 15 bases. CDR1 and CDR2 (germline): MNHEY, SVGAGI. J was trimmed by 5 bases and V by 6 bases; bases with no gene match: 2. The CDR3 consists of 14 residues. The CDR3 nucleotides are TGTGCCAGCAGCGGACTAGCGGGGGGGGACGAGCAGTACTTC. Encoded protein: CASSGLAGGDEQYF.

The V gene is TRBV6-5, the J gene TRBJ1-2, with 7 bases fitting TRBD1. Germline V CDR1 and CDR2: MNHEY, SVGAGI. The CDR3 contains 15 residues. V lost 6 bases to trimming and J lost 2 bases; unmatched junction nucleotides: 9. CDR3 sequence: CASRGPTGFNYGYTF. CDR3 nucleotides: TGTGCCAGCAGGGGGCCGACAGGGTTCAACTATGGCTACACCTTC.

The chain has TRBV9 and TRBJ1-6, with 7 bases matching TRBD1. V was pared by 4 bases and J by 6 bases, with 7 bases of the junction left unmatched. CDR1 and CDR2 from the germline V gene are SGDLS and YYNGEE. This CDR3 contains 15 residues. CDR3 amino acids: CASSKEGQPNSPLHF. The CDR3 DNA follows: TGTGCCAGCAGCAAAGAGGGACAGCCTAATTCACCCCTCCACTTT.

The CDR3 loop is CASSEVTGAPATNEKLFF. DNA of the CDR3: TGTGCCAGCAGTGAGGTGACAGGAGCCCCGGCAACTAATGAAAAACTGTTTTTT. This chain links TRBV2 with TRBJ1-4; TRBD1 is a possible D gene (6 bases). The germline V gene has CDR1 SNHLY and CDR2 FYNNEI. The CDR3 sequence is 18 residues long. The V and J ends lost 3 bases and 0 bases respectively, with 17 bases between them.

The CDR3 region has the DNA TGTGCCAGCAGCTCACAGAGACAAAACTATGGCTACACCTTC. Encoded protein: CASSSQRQNYGYTF. The rearrangement uses TRBV6-2 or TRBV6-3 and TRBJ1-2, with D unresolved. CDR1 and CDR2 (germline): MNHEY, SVGEGT. The CDR3 is 14 amino acids. The V end lost 6 bases, the J end lost 2 bases, and 13 bases lay between the germline ends.